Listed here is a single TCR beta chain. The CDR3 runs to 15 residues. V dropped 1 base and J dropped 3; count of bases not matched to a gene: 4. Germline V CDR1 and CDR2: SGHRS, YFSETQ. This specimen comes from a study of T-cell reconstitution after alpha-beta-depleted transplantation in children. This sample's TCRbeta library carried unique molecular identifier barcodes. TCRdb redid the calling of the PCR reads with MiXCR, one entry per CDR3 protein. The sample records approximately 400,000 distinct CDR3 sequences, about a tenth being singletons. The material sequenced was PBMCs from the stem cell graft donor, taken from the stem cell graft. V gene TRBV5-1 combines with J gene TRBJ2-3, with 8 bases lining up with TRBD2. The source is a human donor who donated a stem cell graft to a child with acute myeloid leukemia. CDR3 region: CASSLSGRRTDTQYF. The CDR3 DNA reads TGCGCCAGCAGCTTGAGCGGGAGAAGGACAGATACGCAGTATTTT.